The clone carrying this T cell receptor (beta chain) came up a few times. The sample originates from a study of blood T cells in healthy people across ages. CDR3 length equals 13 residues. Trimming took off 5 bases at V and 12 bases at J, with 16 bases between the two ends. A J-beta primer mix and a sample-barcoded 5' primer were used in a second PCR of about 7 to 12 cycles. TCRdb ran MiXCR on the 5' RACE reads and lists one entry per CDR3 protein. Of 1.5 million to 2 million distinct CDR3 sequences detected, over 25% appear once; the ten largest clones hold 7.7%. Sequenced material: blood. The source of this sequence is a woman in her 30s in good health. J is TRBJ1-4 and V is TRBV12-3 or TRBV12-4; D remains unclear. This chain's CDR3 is CASSPPVVRELFF. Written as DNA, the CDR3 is TGTGCCAGCAGTCCTCCGGTTGTGAGGGAACTGTTTTTT.